This T cell receptor (beta chain) was retrieved from a study of blood T cell repertoires in COVID-19. Study-level background: The study drew acute and convalescent COVID-19 samples from the United States, Italy and Spain. Sources were T cells, B-cell-depleted T cells, or PBMCs; the material itself was cDNA or gDNA.

Germline-derived CDR1 and CDR2 are MNHEY and SMNVEV (reference sequence). Trimming took 11 bases from V and 3 from J, leaving 14 bases between them. The CDR3 consists of 12 residues. In the original analysis: Amplification of reference gene primers provided the estimated nucleated cell counts. Sequenced by immunoSEQ multiplex PCR; TCRdb stores in-frame clones only, minus some. V and J calls and clone size follow that table, whereas D and trimming were derived from the DNA. The sample records over 200,000 clones, 80% to 90% being singletons. Sequences were obtained from peripheral blood. This TCR was recovered from a woman in her thirties or forties with active or convalescent COVID-19. The chain carries TRBV27 and TRBJ2-7; D might be TRBD2 (6 bases). CDR3 loop: CAVGGNLYEQYF. The CDR3 DNA follows: TGTGCCGTAGGCGGGAACCTCTACGAGCAGTACTTC.